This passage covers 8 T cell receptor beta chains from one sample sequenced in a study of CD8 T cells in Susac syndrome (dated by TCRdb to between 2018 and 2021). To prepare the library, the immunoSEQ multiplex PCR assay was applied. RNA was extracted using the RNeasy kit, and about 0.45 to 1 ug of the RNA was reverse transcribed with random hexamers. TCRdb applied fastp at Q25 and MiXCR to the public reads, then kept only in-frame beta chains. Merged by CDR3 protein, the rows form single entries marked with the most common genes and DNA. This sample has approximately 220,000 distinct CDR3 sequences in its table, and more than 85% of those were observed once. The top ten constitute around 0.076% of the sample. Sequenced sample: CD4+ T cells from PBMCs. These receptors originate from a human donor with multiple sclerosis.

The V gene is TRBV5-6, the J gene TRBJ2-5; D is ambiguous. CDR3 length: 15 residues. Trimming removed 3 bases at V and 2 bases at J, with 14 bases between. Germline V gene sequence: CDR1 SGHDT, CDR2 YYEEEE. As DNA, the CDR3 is TGTGCCAGCAGCTCCTCTTTTGGCGATCAAGAGACCCAGTACTTC. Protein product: CASSSSFGDQETQYF. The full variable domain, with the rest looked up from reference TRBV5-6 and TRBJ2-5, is DAGVTQSPTHLIKTRGQQVTLRCSPKSGHDTVSWYQQALGQGPQFIFQYYEEEERQRGNFPDRFSGHQFPNYSSELNVNALLLGDSALYLCASSSSFGDQETQYFGPGTRLLVL.

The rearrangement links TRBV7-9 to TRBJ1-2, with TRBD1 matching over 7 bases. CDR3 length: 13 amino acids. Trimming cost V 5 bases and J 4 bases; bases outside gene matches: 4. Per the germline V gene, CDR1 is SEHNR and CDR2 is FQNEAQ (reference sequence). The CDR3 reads CASSPQGTYGYTF. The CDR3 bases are TGTGCCAGCAGCCCACAGGGGACCTATGGCTACACCTTC. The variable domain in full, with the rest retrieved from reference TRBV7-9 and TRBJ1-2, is DTGVSQNPRHKITKRGQNVTFRCDPISEHNRLYWYRQTLGQGPEFLTYFQNEAQLEKSRLLSDRFSAERPKGSFSTLEIQRTEQGDSAMYLCASSPQGTYGYTFGSGTRLTVV.

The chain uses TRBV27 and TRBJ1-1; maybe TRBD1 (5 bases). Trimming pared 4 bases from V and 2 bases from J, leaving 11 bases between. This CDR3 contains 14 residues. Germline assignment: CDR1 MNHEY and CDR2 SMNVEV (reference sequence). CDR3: CASSSYGGNTEAFF. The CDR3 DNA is TGTGCCAGCAGTTCTTACGGGGGAAACACTGAAGCTTTCTTT.

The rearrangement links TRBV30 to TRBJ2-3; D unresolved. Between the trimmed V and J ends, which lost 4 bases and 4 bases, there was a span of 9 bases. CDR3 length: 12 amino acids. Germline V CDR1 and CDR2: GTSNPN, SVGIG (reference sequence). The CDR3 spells CAWTVGADTQYF. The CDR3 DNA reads TGTGCCTGGACCGTTGGGGCAGATACGCAGTATTTT.

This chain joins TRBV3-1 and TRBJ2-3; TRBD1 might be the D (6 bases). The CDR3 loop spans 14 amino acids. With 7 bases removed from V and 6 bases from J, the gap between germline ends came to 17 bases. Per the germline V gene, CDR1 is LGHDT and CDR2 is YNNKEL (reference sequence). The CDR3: CASTVGATSDTQYF. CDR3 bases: TGTGCCAGCACCGTGGGGGCGACCTCCGATACGCAGTATTTT.

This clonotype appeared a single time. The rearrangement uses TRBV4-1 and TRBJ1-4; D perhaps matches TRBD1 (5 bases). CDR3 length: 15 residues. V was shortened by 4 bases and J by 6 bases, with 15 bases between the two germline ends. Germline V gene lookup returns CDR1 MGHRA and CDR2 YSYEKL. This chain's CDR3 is CASSPGDRDDEKLFF. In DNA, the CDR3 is TGCGCCAGCAGCCCCGGGGACCGGGATGATGAAAAACTGTTTTTT.

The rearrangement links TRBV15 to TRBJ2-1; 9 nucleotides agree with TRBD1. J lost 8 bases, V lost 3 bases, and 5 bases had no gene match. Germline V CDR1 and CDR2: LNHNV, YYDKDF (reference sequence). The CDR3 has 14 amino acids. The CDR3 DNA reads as TGTGCCACCAGCAGGGCCGACAGGGGGGATGAGCAGTTCTTC. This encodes CATSRADRGDEQFF.

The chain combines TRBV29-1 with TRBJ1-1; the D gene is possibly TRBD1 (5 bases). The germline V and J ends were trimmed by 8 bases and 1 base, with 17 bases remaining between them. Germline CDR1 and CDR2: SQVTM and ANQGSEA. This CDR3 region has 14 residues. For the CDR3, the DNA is TGCAGCTCCGGGGACCCTTATACGAACACTGAAGCTTTCTTT. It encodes CSSGDPYTNTEAFF.